This T cell receptor beta chain emerged from a study of cytomegalovirus exposure and HLA in healthy donors. Across the study: A previous analysis identified 100 million to 120 million unique TCR beta sequences derived from around 200 million T cells. Regarding the study as a whole: Immune exposure information available was restricted to CMV serostatus.

At collection, donors were nominally healthy, but unrecorded immune exposures were probable. The CDR3 is made up of 15 amino acids. J was trimmed by 0 bases and V by 7 bases; bases with no gene match: 6. Germline V gives CDR1 MNHEY, CDR2 SMNVEV (reference sequence). Details on this clone: What it recognizes is unknown. The same CDR3 is also encoded by other DNA sequences in this sample.

It was with 60 Vbeta and 13 Jbeta primers that the PCR ran. Measured with immunoSEQ multiplex PCR; TCRdb has only the in-frame clones, and not every one. The sample has 95,000 to 110,000 clones, around two thirds seen once. This sequence originates from a woman aged 45-65 years in good health and CMV-seronegative. The rearrangement links TRBV27 to TRBJ2-3, with 8 nucleotides matching TRBD1. Sample: PBMCs. The DNA for the CDR3 is TGTGCCAGCACCCTGAGGACAGGGAGCACAGATACGCAGTATTTT. It specifies CASTLRTGSTDTQYF.